This T cell receptor (beta chain) is drawn from a study of blood T cell repertoires in COVID-19. Study summary: COVID-19 samples, acute and convalescent, were from the United States, Italy and Spain. Nucleic acid was either cDNA or gDNA, and it came from T cells, B-cell-depleted T cells, or PBMCs.

This CDR3 region has 15 residues. V was cut by 6 bases and J by 3 bases, with 12 bases left in between. Germline CDR1 reads SEHNR; CDR2 reads FQNEAQ (reference sequence). Original data processing: Amplified reference gene primers provided the basis for estimating nucleated cell counts. Clones were sequenced by immunoSEQ multiplex PCR, and TCRdb holds only the in-frame ones, with some missing. The V and J calls and clone size come from that table; D and trimming were worked out from the DNA. Of tens of thousands of clones listed, around 79% are singletons. The V and J genes are TRBV7-9 and TRBJ1-6, with D unclear. The sequenced sample consisted of peripheral blood. The sequence came from an elderly woman with active or convalescent COVID-19. CDR3 bases: TGTGCCAGCAGGCCTCCAACAGACTATAATTCACCCCTCCACTTT. Its protein is CASRPPTDYNSPLHF.